The following is a T cell receptor (beta chain) sequence with its context. Template switching introduced UMIs that contain a 6-nucleotide sample barcode. TCRdb re-called the 5' RACE reads and shows each CDR3 protein once, DNA omitted. This sample's clone table lists over 200,000 distinct CDR3 sequences. In germline, CDR1 is SNHLY, CDR2 FYNNEI. The CDR3 contains 18 residues. This specimen belongs to a study of monozygotic twins with inflammatory bowel disease. This rearrangement joins TRBV2 to TRBJ2-6; the TCRdb D gene call, TRBD1, has no DNA to confirm it. This clonotype was sampled from a human donor with ulcerative colitis or Crohn's disease, or a healthy co-twin of an affected twin (not recorded which). Input material: blood. The CDR3 here is CASTSPGQDFSGANVLTF.